This T cell receptor beta chain was recovered during a study of blood T cell repertoires in COVID-19. Study in general: The analysed material was cDNA or gDNA that came from T cells, B-cell-depleted T cells, or PBMCs.

Trimming pared 1 base from V and 6 bases from J, leaving 13 bases between. This CDR3 is 14 amino acids long. Looked up from germline, CDR1 is SGDLS and CDR2 is YYNGEE. The repertoire was sequenced with immunoSEQ multiplex PCR; TCRdb's copy has only in-frame clones and lacks some. The sample has approximately 100,000 clones, around 85% seen once. Sequencing used peripheral blood. The chain joins TRBV9 to TRBJ1-1; no firm D call. This receptor was obtained from a woman older than 75 with active or convalescent COVID-19. The CDR3 nucleotides read TGTGCCAGCAGCGTATCCCCCAGGACTCCTGAAGCTTTCTTT. It encodes CASSVSPRTPEAFF. Complete variable domain (other parts from reference TRBV9 and TRBJ1-1): DSGVTQTPKHLITATGQRVTLRCSPRSGDLSVYWYQQSLDQGLQFLIQYYNGEERAKGNILERFSAQQFPDLHSELNLSSLELGDSALYFCASSVSPRTPEAFFGQGTRLTVV.